A selection of T cell receptor beta chains follows, all from one sample in a study of spatial heterogeneity in lung cancer. TCRdb used MiXCR to reprocess the 5' RACE reads, holding one entry per CDR3 protein. The sample has some 6,100 distinct CDR3 sequences; roughly an eighth are singletons. The sequences come from normal lung tissue next to the tumor, collected at surgery. The source is a male donor with early-stage non-small cell lung cancer. Each CDR3 is given with its conserved first and last residue. A D gene is named only where the DNA matches it firmly. Not all rows give a size; the values are once, few, many and, for expanded clones, a class.

clone size	V gene	D gene	J gene	CDR3 DNA	CDR3 protein
many	TRBV20-1	TRBD2	TRBJ2-7	TGCTCGGGACTAGCGGGATACGAGCAGTACTTC	CSGLAGYEQYF
many	TRBV28	.	TRBJ1-2	TGTGCCATCCCGTCGGGGACCATGAACTATGGCTACACCTTC	CAIPSGTMNYGYTF
many	TRBV12-3/TRBV12-4	.	TRBJ1-2	TGTGCCAGCAGTTTATGGGGGGCGGGCTATGGCTACACCTTC	CASSLWGAGYGYTF
medium-sized	TRBV10-3	.	TRBJ1-1	TGTGCCATCAGTGGTCTAGGACACTATGAAGCTTTCTTT	CAISGLGHYEAFF
many	TRBV20-1	TRBD2	TRBJ2-3	TGCAGTGCTAGAATACATGGACTAGCGGGAGAAGCAGATACGCAGTATTTT	CSARIHGLAGEADTQYF
.	TRBV5-1	TRBD1	TRBJ2-7	TGCGCCAGCAGCCTCGACAGGGGGCTTTCCCACGAGCAGTACTTC	CASSLDRGLSHEQYF
medium-sized	TRBV29-1	.	TRBJ2-5	TGCAGCGCCGGAGGGGGCCTCCAAGAGACCCAGTACTTC	CSAGGGLQETQYF
medium-sized	TRBV5-4	.	TRBJ2-1	TGTGCCAGCAGCTTGGGGGCGGGCCCCCAGAATGAGCAGTTCTTC	CASSLGAGPQNEQFF
.	TRBV20-1	.	TRBJ2-3	TGCAGTGCTAGAGATTCGAGCTTGGGGACTGGAAACAATTTT	CSARDSSLGTGNNF
.	TRBV27	.	TRBJ1-1	TGTGCCAGCAGTCACAGGGAGTCAAAAGCTTTCTTT	CASSHRESKAFF
medium-sized	TRBV5-4	.	TRBJ1-4	TGTGCCAGCAGAATCTCGGGGTCCGCGCCGGAAAAACTGTTTTTT	CASRISGSAPEKLFF
medium-sized	TRBV24-1	.	TRBJ2-1	TGTGCCACCAGTGCCGGGGATGAGCAGTTCTTC	CATSAGDEQFF
many	TRBV5-1	TRBD1	TRBJ1-1	TGCGCCAGCAGCTTGGCAGGACAGGGTGAAGCTTTCTTT	CASSLAGQGEAFF
many	TRBV20-1	.	TRBJ2-5	TGCAGTGCTAGACGCACCGGGGAAGCAGGGACCCAGTACTTC	CSARRTGEAGTQYF
many	TRBV7-9	TRBD2	TRBJ2-1	TGTGCCAGCAGCTCGGGGGGTCTTTACAATGAGCAGTTCTTC	CASSSGGLYNEQFF
medium-sized	TRBV5-1	.	TRBJ1-2	TGCGCCAGCAGCCAAACGAGTGGGGGGACCTATGGCTACACCTTC	CASSQTSGGTYGYTF
once	TRBV20-1	.	TRBJ2-3	TGCAGTGCGCAGCCCCGTGAGACGCAGTATTTT	CSAQPRETQYF
many	TRBV28	.	TRBJ2-2	TGTGCCAGCAGTTTAAAGGTCGCCAGGGTAATCCCCGGGGAGCTGTTTTTT	CASSLKVARVIPGELFF
many	TRBV6-5	.	TRBJ2-6	TGTGCCAGCGCTCCCCTTATAAGGGGTCGTGGGGCCAACGTCCTGACTTTC	CASAPLIRGRGANVLTF
few	TRBV11-2	.	TRBJ1-2	TGTGCCAGCAGCCCCGACGGCCAGGGTCCTCTCTATGGCTACACCTTC	CASSPDGQGPLYGYTF
.	TRBV19	.	TRBJ2-3	TGTGCCAGTAGTATCTCCAGGCAAGATACGCAGTATTTT	CASSISRQDTQYF
many	TRBV18	TRBD2	TRBJ2-5	TGTGCCAGCTCACCCAGCGGGAGCCCCCTCCAAGAGACCCAGTACTTC	CASSPSGSPLQETQYF